This T cell receptor (beta chain) was retrieved from a study of T cell responses to AZD1222 COVID-19 vaccine. Regarding this clone: Its antigen remains unknown.

Study-wide points: The donor cohort was predominantly white British with a female majority, and clonal diversity may have been underestimated. Per reports, nearly half of all spike-specific TCRs target regions that are unmutated in variants. AZD1222 recipients seropositive at baseline numbered only 5 to 7. Repertoires in all cases were sampled only once the peak T cell response had passed.

TCRdb's table, derived via immunoSEQ multiplex PCR, lists solely in-frame clones and lacks some. The table shows 90,000 to 150,000 clones, with 80% to 90% occurring only once. V lost 0 bases, J lost 6 bases, and 7 bases stayed unmatched. This CDR3 has 14 amino acids. Germline V gene data show CDR1 as GTSNPN and CDR2 as SVGIG (reference sequence). V is TRBV30 and J is TRBJ2-5, with 7 bases aligning to TRBD2. Sequenced material: peripheral blood, taken on day 0 of AZD1222 vaccination. The TCR was taken from an adult in good health. Written as DNA, the CDR3 is TGTGCCTGGAGTGTAGAGGGAGGGATACAGACCCAGTACTTC. It specifies CAWSVEGGIQTQYF.